The next 29 T cell receptor beta chains were all read from a single sample in a study of beta chain features in type 1 diabetes. Expressed TCRB transcripts were sequenced because the entire RNA isolate underwent reverse transcription. Generated by immunoSEQ multiplex PCR, the TCRdb table keeps only in-frame clones and is missing some. Of 400,000 to 550,000 clones listed, about an eighth are singletons. The sample taken for sequencing was naive CD4+ T cells from blood. These receptors originate from a woman aged 18-29 years in good health.

The V and J genes are TRBV28 and TRBJ2-5; D unresolved. Deletions cut 6 bases from V and 1 base from J, with 18 bases between. The CDR3 has 16 amino acids. From germline, CDR1 is MDHEN and CDR2 SYDVKM. The CDR3 loop is CASSPPLTLLQETQYF. The CDR3 DNA follows: TGTGCCAGCAGCCCTCCCCTGACGCTACTCCAAGAGACCCAGTACTTC.

The gene calls are TRBV11-1 and TRBJ2-5, with 11 bases aligning to TRBD2. V lost 4 bases, J lost 3 bases, and 16 bases stayed unmatched. The CDR3 loop spans 19 amino acids. Germline loops: CDR1 SGHAT, CDR2 FQDESV (reference sequence). The CDR3 loop is CASSSRLKTSGASKETQYF. The CDR3 nucleotides are TGTGCCAGCAGCTCCCGACTCAAGACTAGCGGGGCGTCGAAAGAGACCCAGTACTTC.

This clone was detected a few times. The chain is built from TRBV2 and TRBJ2-1, with D hard to call. The CDR3 sequence is 11 residues long. The germline V and J ends were trimmed by 3 bases and 9 bases, with 6 bases remaining between them. The germline V gene encodes CDR1 SNHLY and CDR2 FYNNEI. In DNA form, the CDR3 reads TGTGCCAGCAGTGACACCGGTGAGCAGTTCTTC. As protein: CASSDTGEQFF. Using reference TRBV2 and TRBJ2-1 for the parts outside the CDR3, the full variable domain is EPEVTQTPSHQVTQMGQEVILRCVPISNHLYFYWYRQILGQKVEFLVSFYNNEISEKSEIFDDQFSVERPDGSNFTLKIRSTKLEDSAMYFCASSDTGEQFFGPGTRLTVL.

The chain carries TRBV5-8 and TRBJ2-1; D gene uncertain. Per germline, CDR1 SGHTS and CDR2 YDEGEE. This CDR3 contains 15 residues. V gave up 1 base and J gave up 6 bases, with 14 bases separating them. The CDR3 DNA reads TGTGCCAGCAGCTTGAGGCACCTCCAAGGCAATGAGCAGTTCTTC. The encoded protein is CASSLRHLQGNEQFF. The whole variable domain, remainder taken from reference TRBV5-8 and TRBJ2-1, is EAGVTQSPTHLIKTRGQQATLRCSPISGHTSVYWYQQALGLGLQFLLWYDEGEERNRGNFPPRFSGRQFPNYSSELNVNALELEDSALYLCASSLRHLQGNEQFFGPGTRLTVL.

This clone was detected a few times. This chain uses TRBV30 with TRBJ1-5; 10 bases are a match to TRBD1. The J segment lost 4 bases and the V segment lost 3 bases, leaving 0 bases of the junction unmatched. Germline values: CDR1 GTSNPN, CDR2 SVGIG (reference sequence). CDR3 length: 13 amino acids. CDR3 nucleotides: TGTGCCTGGAGGGGACAGGGGAATCAGCCCCAGCATTTT. It yields the protein CAWRGQGNQPQHF.

The V gene is TRBV14, the J gene TRBJ2-1, with TRBD2 matching over 12 bases. J lost 9 bases, V lost 5 bases, and 8 bases had no gene match. The CDR3 length is 15 residues. Germline CDR1 SGHDN, CDR2 FVKESK. In DNA, the CDR3 is TGTGCCAGCAGCGTACTAGCGGGGGGCTCTGCTGAGCAGTTCTTC. It encodes CASSVLAGGSAEQFF.

There are a few counts of this clone. The J gene is TRBJ2-7, the V gene TRBV19; 8 bases are shared with TRBD1. The CDR3 totals 13 residues. Germline loops: CDR1 LNHDA, CDR2 SQIVND (reference sequence). With 6 bases clipped from V and 4 bases from J, the junction kept 5 bases outside the gene matches. In DNA, the CDR3 is TGTGCCAGTAGCGGACAGGGTTGGTACGAGCAGTACTTC. This sequence encodes CASSGQGWYEQYF.

In this sample, this clone turned up a few times. The genes are TRBV10-3 and TRBJ2-7; 9 bases map to TRBD1. The CDR3 is 14 residues long. Germline CDR1 and CDR2: ENHRY and SYGVKD. V lost 6 bases to trimming and J lost 0 bases; unmatched junction nucleotides: 3. The DNA of the CDR3 is TGTGCCATCAGGGAGGGACAGGGCTCCTACGAGCAGTACTTC. This gives the protein CAIREGQGSYEQYF.

This clone was seen a handful of times. Germline is not matched at one junction end, which may reflect a read error. The rearrangement links TRBV7-9 to TRBJ1-6; TRBD1 is a possible D gene (5 bases). Germline values: CDR1 SEHNR, CDR2 FQNEAQ (reference sequence). This CDR3 has 14 amino acids. The CDR3 DNA reads as TGCGCCAGCAGCCAAGATCACAGGAATTCACCCCTCCACTTT. This translates into CASSQDHRNSPLHF.

This clone was found a few times. The CDR3 DNA follows: TGCAGTGCTAATGGACACAATGAGCAGTTCTTC. Its translation: CSANGHNEQFF. The rearrangement uses TRBV20-1 and TRBJ2-1; unclear D gene. V gave up 4 bases and J gave up 5 bases, with 6 bases separating them. The germline V gene encodes CDR1 DFQATT and CDR2 SNEGSKA (reference sequence). The CDR3 covers 11 residues.

This clone was picked up a small number of times. This chain joins TRBV29-1 and TRBJ1-1; D not certain. CDR3 size: 12 residues. The V end lost 6 bases, the J end lost 7 bases, and 15 bases lay between the germline ends. The germline V gene encodes CDR1 SQVTM and CDR2 ANQGSEA. CDR3 residues: CSVALQRNEAFF. CDR3 nucleotides: TGCAGCGTCGCTCTACAGCGGAATGAAGCTTTCTTT.

The chain joins TRBV6-5 to TRBJ2-7, with 7 nucleotides matching TRBD1. This CDR3 contains 14 residues. Per the germline V gene, CDR1 is MNHEY and CDR2 is SVGAGI. J gave up 6 bases and V 6 bases, and 11 bases lay outside the gene matches. For the CDR3, the DNA is TGTGCCAGCAGGGGAAGGACAGGCACCACCGAGCAGTACTTC. This codes for CASRGRTGTTEQYF.

This clone came up a few times. The J gene is TRBJ2-3, the V gene TRBV2, with D perhaps matching TRBD2 (6 bases). The CDR3 runs 12 residues. V lost 8 bases and J 3 bases, leaving 9 bases between the germline ends. Germline V lookup: CDR1 SNHLY, CDR2 FYNNEI. The CDR3 reads CASAAGTDTQYF. In DNA form, the CDR3 reads TGTGCCAGCGCGGCGGGGACAGATACGCAGTATTTT.

The V call is TRBV7-2, the J call TRBJ2-3, with D possibly TRBD2 on 5 matching bases. The germline gives CDR1 SGHTA, CDR2 FQGNSA. Trimming stripped 1 base from V and 3 bases from J, with 11 bases between. The CDR3 sequence is 15 residues long. The CDR3 loop reads CASSLVALGTDTQYF. In nucleotides, the CDR3 is TGTGCCAGCAGCTTAGTAGCGCTCGGAACAGATACGCAGTATTTT.

A single count supports this clone. Additional DNA sequences in this sample encode the identical CDR3. The rearrangement links TRBV9 to TRBJ1-1; tentative D call: TRBD1 (5 bases). The CDR3 is 14 amino acids. V lost 4 bases to trimming and J lost 0 bases, with 10 bases between them. Germline V gene lookup returns CDR1 SGDLS and CDR2 YYNGEE. CDR3 bases: TGTGCCAGCAGCCAGGGACCTATGAACACTGAAGCTTTCTTT. Translated, it gives CASSQGPMNTEAFF.

The rearrangement joins TRBV7-2 to TRBJ1-2, with a tentative D call TRBD1 (5 bases). Per germline, CDR1 SGHTA and CDR2 FQGNSA. Trimming left V 5 bases short and J 4 bases short, with 8 bases between. The CDR3 runs to 12 residues. The CDR3 sequence is CASSQDSYGYTF. In DNA, the CDR3 is TGTGCCAGCAGCCAAGACAGCTATGGCTACACCTTC. Full variable domain (missing parts from reference TRBV7-2 and TRBJ1-2): GAGVSQSPSNKVTEKGKDVELRCDPISGHTALYWYRQSLGQGLEFLIYFQGNSAPDKSGLPSDRFSAERTGGSVSTLTIQRTQQEDSAVYLCASSQDSYGYTFGSGTRLTVV.

This clone was counted only a few times. V gene TRBV7-9 combines with J gene TRBJ1-3; the D gene is possibly TRBD1 (5 bases). CDR1 and CDR2 (germline): SEHNR, FQNEAQ (reference sequence). Trimming removed 7 bases from V and 1 base from J, with 11 bases in between. CDR3 length: 14 amino acids. The CDR3 protein is CASTPRGSGNTIYF. The CDR3 DNA sequence: TGTGCCAGCACCCCAAGGGGATCTGGAAACACCATATATTTT.

This chain joins TRBV13 and TRBJ2-5; possible D gene TRBD2, 6 bases. Trimming removed 0 bases from V and 7 bases from J, with 12 bases in between. Per the germline V gene, CDR1 is PRHDT and CDR2 is FYEKMQ (reference sequence). The length of the CDR3 is 14 residues. This CDR3 is CASSLGRLGGTQYF. CDR3 nucleotides: TGTGCCAGCAGCTTAGGCCGGTTGGGGGGGACCCAGTACTTC.

This clone occurred a few times. Other DNA sequences from this sample encode an identical CDR3 as well. This chain links TRBV28 with TRBJ1-5, with D unclear. Trimming removed 2 bases from V and 7 bases from J, with 6 bases in between. Germline CDR1 reads MDHEN; CDR2 reads SYDVKM. The CDR3 runs to 12 residues. The CDR3 sequence: CASSLVGQPQHF. As DNA, the CDR3 is TGTGCCAGCAGTTTAGTGGGACAGCCCCAGCATTTT.

The genes are TRBV29-1 and TRBJ2-3; D is uncertain. The germline CDR1 and CDR2 sequences are SQVTM and ANQGSEA. Trimming took off 3 bases at V and 2 bases at J, with 15 bases between the two ends. CDR3 length: 15 residues. This chain's CDR3 is CSVDRRSEYTDTQYF. The CDR3 nucleotides are TGCAGCGTTGATAGGCGGTCAGAGTACACAGATACGCAGTATTTT.

This clone was seen many times. The chain is built from TRBV29-1 and TRBJ1-1; D gene ambiguous. The CDR3 is 12 amino acids. Trimming removed 7 bases from V and 0 bases from J, with 9 bases in between. The V gene's germline CDR1 is SQVTM and CDR2 ANQGSEA. The CDR3 protein is CSASELNTEAFF. CDR3 DNA: TGCAGCGCTTCTGAATTGAACACTGAAGCTTTCTTT.

This clone has just a few counts. The CDR3, as DNA: TGTGCCAGCTCACCAGGACGGATTAATGAAAAACTGTTTTTT. Translation: CASSPGRINEKLFF. The genes are TRBV18 and TRBJ1-4; D unresolved. This CDR3 has 14 residues. Trimming left V 2 bases short and J 4 bases short, with 8 bases between. Germline assignment: CDR1 KGHSH and CDR2 LQKENI.

This clone was picked up a small number of times. CDR3 protein: CATKKQGQETQYF. In nucleotides, the CDR3 is TGTGCCACCAAAAAACAGGGGCAAGAGACCCAGTACTTC. The chain uses TRBV6-5 and TRBJ2-5; 7 nucleotides line up with TRBD1. CDR3 size: 13 residues. Germline values: CDR1 MNHEY, CDR2 SVGAGI. Trimming took 10 bases from V and 2 from J; bases not matched to a gene: 7.

This clone occurred a few times. V usage is TRBV4-2 and J usage is TRBJ2-4, with TRBD1 identical over 8 bases. CDR1 and CDR2 from the germline V gene are LGHNA and YNFKEQ. The CDR3 has 16 amino acids. The V gene end was trimmed by 1 base and the J gene end by 3 bases; junction bases not matched to a gene: 5. CDR3 nucleotides: TGTGCCAGCAGCCAAGGCCCCGGACAGGGCAAAAACATTCAGTACTTC. It specifies CASSQGPGQGKNIQYF.

The V and J genes are TRBV19 and TRBJ1-5; unclear D gene. The V gene's germline CDR1 is LNHDA and CDR2 SQIVND (reference sequence). The CDR3 totals 15 residues. Trimming cost V 6 bases and J 1 base, with 13 bases left between them. Here the CDR3 DNA reads TGTGCCAGTAGCCCTGTGGAGCTAAGCAATCAGCCCCAGCATTTT. It encodes CASSPVELSNQPQHF.

Note on this clone: This may arise from a read error, as a much more abundant clone is one base away. This chain uses TRBV29-1 with TRBJ2-1, with D perhaps matching TRBD1 (5 bases). Per germline, CDR1 SQVTM and CDR2 ANQGSEA. Trimming pared 7 bases from V and 6 bases from J, leaving 16 bases between. This CDR3 is 13 amino acids long. The CDR3 loop reads CSGEKQVGNEQFF. Here the CDR3 DNA reads TGCAGCGGCGAGAAACAGGTGGGCAATGAGCAGTTCTTC.

The rearrangement joins TRBV14 to TRBJ2-5; D gene ambiguous. V was clipped by 4 bases and J by 9 bases, with 18 bases between them. The V gene's germline CDR1 is SGHDN and CDR2 FVKESK. This CDR3 is built from 14 residues. The CDR3 region has the DNA TGTGCCAGCAGCCGAACCCTAGACTTAAGAGCCCAGTACTTC. The encoded protein is CASSRTLDLRAQYF.

The chain couples TRBV5-1 to TRBJ2-5, with 9 nucleotides matching TRBD2. V shed 0 bases and J 5 bases; nucleotides not matched to a gene: 2. Germline CDR1 SGHRS, CDR2 YFSETQ. The CDR3 contains 14 residues. The CDR3 nucleotides are TGCGCCAGCAGCTTGGATGGACTAGCGGAGACCCAGTACTTC. This encodes CASSLDGLAETQYF.

The chain combines TRBV6-1 with TRBJ1-1, with D unclear. V was clipped by 6 bases and J by 2 bases, with 10 bases between them. CDR3 length equals 13 residues. The germline CDR1 and CDR2 sequences are MNHNS and SASEGT. The CDR3, as DNA: TGTGCCAGCAGGCGAACGGTCAACACTGAAGCTTTCTTT. Residues: CASRRTVNTEAFF.